Listed here are 2 T cell receptor beta chains from one sample, sequenced in a study of graft-versus-host responses after intestinal transplantation. Some clones are missing from TCRdb's copy, which holds only in-frame ones; the method was immunoSEQ multiplex PCR. The sample gives tens of thousands of clones, around 90% of which show up once; roughly 18% is in the top ten. Graft tissue processing released intraepithelial and lamina propria lymphocytes. The material was ileum tissue, obtained around 200 days after intestinal transplant. All receptors come from a human patient who received an intestinal transplant, so some T cells may come from the graft donor.

V is TRBV28 and J is TRBJ1-1; D gene ambiguous. This CDR3 is built from 11 residues. Trimming cost V 2 bases and J 6 bases, with 4 bases left between them. The germline V gene has CDR1 MDHEN and CDR2 SYDVKM. The CDR3 sequence is CASSLGPEAFF. The CDR3 nucleotides are TGTGCCAGCAGTTTAGGTCCTGAAGCTTTCTTT.

This rearrangement joins TRBV9 to TRBJ2-5; either TRBD1 or TRBD2 may supply D (5 bases each). The germline gives CDR1 SGDLS, CDR2 YYNGEE. The length of the CDR3 is 13 residues. Trimming shortened V by 4 bases and J by 7 bases, and 14 bases separated the two germline ends. The CDR3 protein is CASSPRPGGTQYF. The CDR3 nucleotides read TGTGCCAGCAGCCCCCGGCCTGGGGGGACCCAGTACTTC.